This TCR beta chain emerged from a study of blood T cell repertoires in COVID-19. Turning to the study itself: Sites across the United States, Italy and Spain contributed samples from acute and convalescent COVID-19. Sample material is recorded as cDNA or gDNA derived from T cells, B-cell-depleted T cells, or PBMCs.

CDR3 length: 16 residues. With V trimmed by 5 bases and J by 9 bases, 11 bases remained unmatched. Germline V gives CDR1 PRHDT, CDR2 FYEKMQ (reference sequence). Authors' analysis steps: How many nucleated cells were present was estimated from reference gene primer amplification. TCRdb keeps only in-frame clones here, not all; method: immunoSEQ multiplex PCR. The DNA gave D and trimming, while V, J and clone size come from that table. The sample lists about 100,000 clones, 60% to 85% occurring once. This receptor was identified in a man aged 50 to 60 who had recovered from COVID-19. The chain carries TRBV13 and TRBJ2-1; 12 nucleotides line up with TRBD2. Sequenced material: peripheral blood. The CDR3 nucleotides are TGTGCCAGCAGCCCGGGGACTAGCGGGCTGCGTGGTGAGCAGTTCTTC. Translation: CASSPGTSGLRGEQFF.